This T cell receptor beta chain was recovered during a study of T cell responses to AZD1222 COVID-19 vaccine. General observations from the study: In a largely white British group with more females than males, clonal diversity was possibly underestimated.

Using immunoSEQ multiplex PCR, the repertoire was profiled, and TCRdb retains in-frame clones only, with some absent. The sample consists of about 140,000 clones, 90% to 95% of them appearing once. A remark on this clone: The antigen remains unidentified.

This receptor was identified in an adult in good health. Sequencing used peripheral blood, obtained on day 0 of AZD1222 vaccination.

CDR3 in DNA: TGTGCCAGCAGTTACTCGGGCAATAGCAATCAGCCCCAGCATTTT. Its protein is CASSYSGNSNQPQHF. The V call is TRBV6-5, the J call TRBJ1-5; D remains ambiguous. Deletions cut 0 bases from V and 0 bases from J, with 6 bases between. The CDR3 extends over 15 amino acids. Germline assignment: CDR1 MNHEY and CDR2 SVGAGI.